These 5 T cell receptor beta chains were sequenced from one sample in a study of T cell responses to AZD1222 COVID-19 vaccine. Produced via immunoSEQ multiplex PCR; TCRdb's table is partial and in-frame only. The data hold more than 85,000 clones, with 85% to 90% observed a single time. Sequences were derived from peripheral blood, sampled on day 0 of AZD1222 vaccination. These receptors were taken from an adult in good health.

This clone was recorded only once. Here the CDR3 DNA reads TGTGCCAGCGCAGGAGTCCAAGAGACCCAGTACTTC. It codes for CASAGVQETQYF. This chain connects TRBV9 to TRBJ2-5; no definite D call. The CDR3 loop spans 12 amino acids. The germline V gene encodes CDR1 SGDLS and CDR2 YYNGEE. Trimming stripped 7 bases from V and 1 base from J, with 8 bases between.

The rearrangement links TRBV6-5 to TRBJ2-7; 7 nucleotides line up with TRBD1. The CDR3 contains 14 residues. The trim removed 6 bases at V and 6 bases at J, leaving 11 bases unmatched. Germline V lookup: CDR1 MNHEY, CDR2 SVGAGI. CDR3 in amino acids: CASRATGAGTEQYF. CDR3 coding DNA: TGTGCCAGCAGGGCCACAGGGGCAGGGACCGAGCAGTACTTC.

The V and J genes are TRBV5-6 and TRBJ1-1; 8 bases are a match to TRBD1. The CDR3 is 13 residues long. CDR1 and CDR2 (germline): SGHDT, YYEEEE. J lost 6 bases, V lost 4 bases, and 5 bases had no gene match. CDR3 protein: CASSAGGLAEAFF. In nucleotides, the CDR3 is TGTGCCAGCAGCGCAGGGGGCTTAGCTGAAGCTTTCTTT.

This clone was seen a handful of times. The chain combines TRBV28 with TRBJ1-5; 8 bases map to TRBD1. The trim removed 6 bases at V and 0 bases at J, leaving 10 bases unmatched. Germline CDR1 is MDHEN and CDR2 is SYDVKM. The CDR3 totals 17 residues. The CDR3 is CASRRTGGPYSNQPQHF. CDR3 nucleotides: TGTGCCAGCAGGCGTACAGGGGGTCCTTATAGCAATCAGCCCCAGCATTTT.

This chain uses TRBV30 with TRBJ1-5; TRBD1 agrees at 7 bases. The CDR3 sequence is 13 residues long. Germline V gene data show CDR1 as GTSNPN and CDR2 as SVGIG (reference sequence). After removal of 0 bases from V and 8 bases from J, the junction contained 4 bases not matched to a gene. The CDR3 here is CAWSVGTEKPQHF. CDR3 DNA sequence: TGTGCCTGGAGTGTAGGGACAGAAAAGCCCCAGCATTTT.